What follows are 9 T cell receptor beta chains derived from one specimen sequenced in a study of human T cells and chemical hapten exposure. Via MiXCR, TCRdb re-called the RACE reads, giving one row per CDR3 protein. The sample includes 110,000 or so distinct CDR3 sequences, approximately 36% of them seen just once. The sample's time point: patch test 3, about 24 weeks after DPC sensitization. Regarding treatment: therapeutic diphenylcyclopropenone sensitization with weekly scalp DPC. The material was whole blood, obtained in connection with sensitization to the hapten diphenylcyclopropenone (DPC). These receptors originate from a man aged 35-49 years with alopecia areata. Some clones in this sample may be carry-over from other donors' samples.

This clonotype was counted only a few times. The chain combines TRBV29-1 with TRBJ2-3, with 7 bases lining up with TRBD2. The CDR3 length is 14 residues. Unmatched junction bases numbered 4, after V lost 2 bases and J lost 2 bases. Germline V gene sequence: CDR1 SQVTM, CDR2 ANQGSEA. The chain's CDR3 is CSVERGRATDTQYF. DNA of the CDR3: TGCAGCGTTGAACGGGGGAGGGCCACAGATACGCAGTATTTT.

This clonotype was seen at least ten times. V usage is TRBV7-9 and J usage is TRBJ2-1; 9 bases match TRBD2. The ends lost 1 base at V and 9 bases at J; junction bases unmatched: 10. In germline, CDR1 is SEHNR, CDR2 FQNEAQ (reference sequence). The CDR3 loop spans 16 amino acids. CDR3 amino acids: CASSLGPSGTPSEQFF. The CDR3 DNA reads as TGTGCCAGCAGCTTAGGGCCTAGCGGGACCCCTAGTGAGCAGTTCTTC.

This clonotype was counted a few times. The chain combines TRBV12-5 with TRBJ2-7; D possibly corresponds to TRBD2 (5 bases). V was cut by 3 bases and J by 3 bases, with 9 bases left in between. Germline CDR1 reads LGHNT; CDR2 reads FRNRAP. The CDR3 has 13 amino acids. The CDR3 bases are TGTGCTAGTGGTTTCTACGGGGACTACGAGCAGTACGTC. Residues: CASGFYGDYEQYV.

The chain is built from TRBV29-1 and TRBJ1-3, with TRBD1 matching 9 bases. Germline-derived CDR1 and CDR2 are SQVTM and ANQGSEA. The ends lost 6 bases at V and 4 bases at J; junction bases unmatched: 4. This CDR3 spans 13 amino acids. The CDR3 loop reads CSVGQGWGNTIYF. CDR3 coding DNA: TGCAGCGTGGGACAGGGATGGGGAAACACCATATATTTT. Filled out from reference TRBV29-1 and TRBJ1-3, the complete variable domain reads SAVISQKPSRDICQRGTSLTIQCQVDSQVTMMFWYRQQPGQSLTLIATANQGSEATYESGFVIDKFPISRPNLTFSTLTVSNMSPEDSSIYLCSVGQGWGNTIYFGEGSWLTVV.

This clonotype occurred a few times. The rearrangement uses TRBV6-1 and TRBJ1-2; 7 positions agree with TRBD1. The germline V gene has CDR1 MNHNS and CDR2 SASEGT. This CDR3 region has 15 residues. V trimming: 6 bases; J trimming: 4 bases; junction bases outside the gene matches: 11. The CDR3 DNA is TGTGCCAGCAGGACCGGTGACAGGGCATCCTATGGCTACACCTTC. Protein sequence: CASRTGDRASYGYTF.

The CDR3 loop reads CASSPQGRGAYNEQFF. The CDR3 bases are TGTGCCAGCAGCCCTCAGGGGAGAGGGGCATACAATGAGCAGTTCTTC. This chain joins TRBV7-2 and TRBJ2-1; D perhaps matches TRBD1 (6 bases). The V end was cut by 5 bases, the J end by 4 bases, with 18 bases between. In germline, CDR1 is SGHTA, CDR2 FQGNSA. This CDR3 spans 16 amino acids.

The J gene is TRBJ2-5, the V gene TRBV11-1, with D tentatively TRBD1 (6 bases). Germline V CDR1 and CDR2: SGHAT, FQDESV (reference sequence). Between the trimmed V and J ends, which lost 6 bases and 2 bases, there was a span of 13 bases. The CDR3 is 14 residues long. The DNA for the CDR3 is TGTGCCAGCAGGGCCTGGGGGCTGCAAGAGACCCAGTACTTC. Translation gives CASRAWGLQETQYF.

The rearrangement uses TRBV6-2 or TRBV6-3 and TRBJ1-5; the D is unclear. This CDR3 has 14 amino acids. The V gene's germline CDR1 is MNHEY and CDR2 SVGEGT. Deletions cut 2 bases from V and 9 bases from J, with 14 bases between. This chain's CDR3 is CASSYPLNGRPQHF. The DNA of the CDR3 is TGTGCCAGCAGTTACCCCCTAAATGGGAGGCCCCAGCATTTT.

This sequence joins TRBV20-1 and TRBJ2-7, with D possibly called TRBD1 or TRBD2 (5 bases each). In germline, CDR1 is DFQATT, CDR2 SNEGSKA (reference sequence). V lost 3 bases, J lost 0 bases, and 18 bases lay in between. The CDR3 has 16 residues. CDR3 coding DNA: TGCAGTGCTAGCTCCACGGGGCTTTCTAGCTCCTACGAGCAGTACTTC. Translated: CSASSTGLSSSYEQYF.